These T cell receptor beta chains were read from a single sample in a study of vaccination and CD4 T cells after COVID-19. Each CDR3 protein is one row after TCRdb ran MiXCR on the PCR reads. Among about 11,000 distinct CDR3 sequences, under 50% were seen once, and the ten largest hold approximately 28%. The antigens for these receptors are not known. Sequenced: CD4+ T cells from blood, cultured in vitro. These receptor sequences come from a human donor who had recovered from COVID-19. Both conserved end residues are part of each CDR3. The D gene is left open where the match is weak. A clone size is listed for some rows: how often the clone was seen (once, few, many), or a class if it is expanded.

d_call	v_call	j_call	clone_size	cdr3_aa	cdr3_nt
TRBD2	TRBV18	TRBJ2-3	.	CASSSRTSGQEEYDTQYF	TGTGCCAGCTCATCTCGGACTAGCGGCCAAGAGGAGTACGATACGCAGTATTTT
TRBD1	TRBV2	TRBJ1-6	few	CASSEEGTGGNRGSPLHF	TGTGCCAGCAGTGAAGAAGGGACAGGGGGCAATAGGGGATCACCCCTCCACTTT
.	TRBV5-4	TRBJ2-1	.	CASSSNNEQFF	TGTGCCAGCAGTAGCAACAATGAGCAGTTCTTC
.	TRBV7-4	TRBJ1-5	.	CASTRQSNQPQHF	TGTGCCAGCACCCGACAGAGCAATCAGCCCCAGCATTTT
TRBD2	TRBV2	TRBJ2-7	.	CASSVSGVGEQYF	TGTGCCAGCAGTGTTAGCGGGGTAGGTGAGCAGTACTTC
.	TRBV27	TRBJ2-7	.	CASSPLRATIGQYF	TGTGCCAGCAGTCCCTTAAGAGCTACGATAGGGCAGTACTTC
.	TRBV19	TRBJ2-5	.	CASTRGGQETQYF	TGTGCCAGTACTCGCGGAGGGCAAGAGACCCAGTACTTC
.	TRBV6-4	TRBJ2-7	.	CASSEEGLASYEQYF	TGTGCCAGCAGTGAGGAGGGGCTAGCGTCCTACGAGCAGTACTTC
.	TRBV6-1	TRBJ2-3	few	CAVRQDTDTQYF	TGTGCCGTTAGACAGGACACAGATACGCAGTATTTT
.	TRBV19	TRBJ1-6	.	CASSIRQRSYNSPLHF	TGTGCCAGTAGTATCAGACAGCGCTCCTATAATTCACCCCTCCACTTT
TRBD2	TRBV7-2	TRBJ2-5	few	CASSLAYSGGRETQYF	TGTGCCAGCAGCTTAGCGTACAGCGGCGGGAGAGAGACCCAGTACTTC
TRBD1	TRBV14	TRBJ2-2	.	CASTHSGQGTDTGELFF	TGTGCCAGCACCCACTCTGGACAGGGAACAGACACCGGGGAGCTGTTTTTT
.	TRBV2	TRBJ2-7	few	CASSGVYEQYF	TGTGCCAGCAGTGGAGTCTACGAGCAGTACTTC
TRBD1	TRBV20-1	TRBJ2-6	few	CSATAGTGNLGANVLTF	TGCAGTGCTACCGCCGGGACAGGGAATCTAGGGGCCAACGTCCTGACTTTC
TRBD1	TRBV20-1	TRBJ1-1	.	CSARQGSLNTEAFF	TGCAGTGCCCGACAGGGGAGTCTGAACACTGAGGCTTTCTTT
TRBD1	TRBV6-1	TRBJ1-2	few	CASSTRTGGEANYGYTF	TGTGCCAGCAGTACACGGACAGGGGGCGAAGCTAACTATGGCTACACCTTC
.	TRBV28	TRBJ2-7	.	CASSLGNRATYEQYF	TGTGCCAGCAGTCTGGGGAACAGGGCCACCTACGAGCAGTACTTC
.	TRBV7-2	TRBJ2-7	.	CASSQTPQREQYF	TGTGCCAGCAGCCAGACCCCTCAAAGAGAGCAGTACTTC
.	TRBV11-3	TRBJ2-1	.	CASSLVWSANNEQFF	TGTGCCAGCAGCTTAGTATGGTCAGCGAACAATGAGCAGTTCTTC
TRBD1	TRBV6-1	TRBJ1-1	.	CASSRGQGWGNTEAFF	TGTGCCAGCAGTCGCGGACAGGGATGGGGAAACACTGAAGCTTTCTTT
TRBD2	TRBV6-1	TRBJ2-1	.	CASSDGTRGTNEQFF	TGTGCCAGCAGTGACGGGACTAGGGGAACCAATGAGCAGTTCTTC
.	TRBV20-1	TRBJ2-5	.	CSATGETQYF	TGCAGTGCGACGGGAGAGACCCAGTACTTC
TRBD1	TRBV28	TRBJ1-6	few	CASSPGQGRSPLHF	TGTGCCAGCAGTCCCGGACAGGGTCGGTCACCCCTCCACTTT
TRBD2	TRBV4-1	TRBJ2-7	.	CASSQGFGTSGIYEQYF	TGCGCCAGCAGCCAAGGTTTTGGGACTAGCGGGATTTACGAGCAGTACTTC
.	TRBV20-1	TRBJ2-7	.	CSAGDFYEQYF	TGCAGTGCGGGAGACTTTTACGAGCAGTACTTC
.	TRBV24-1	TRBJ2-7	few	CATSRGEWEQYF	TGTGCCACCAGTCGAGGGGAATGGGAGCAGTACTTC
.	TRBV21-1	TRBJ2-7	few	CASSKSGCVSYEQYF	TGTGCCAGCAGCAAATCAGGTTGTGTCTCCTACGAGCAGTACTTC
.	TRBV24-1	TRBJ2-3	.	CATSGAGPSTDTQYF	TGTGCCACCAGTGGGGCGGGGCCTAGCACAGATACGCAGTATTTT
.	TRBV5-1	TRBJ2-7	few	CASSLVEGFVYEQYF	TGCGCCAGCAGCTTGGTAGAGGGTTTTGTCTACGAGCAGTACTTC
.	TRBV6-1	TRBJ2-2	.	CASSGGRMRTGELFF	TGTGCCAGCAGTGGAGGGAGAATGAGGACCGGGGAGCTGTTTTTT
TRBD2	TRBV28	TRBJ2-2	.	CASSAPGLAGGSYTGELFF	TGTGCCAGCAGTGCTCCGGGACTAGCGGGAGGTTCCTACACCGGGGAGCTGTTTTTT
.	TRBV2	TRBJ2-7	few	CASLPAGRPYEQYF	TGTGCCAGCCTCCCGGCGGGACGCCCCTACGAGCAGTACTTC
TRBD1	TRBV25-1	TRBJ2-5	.	CASSGQTGLLETQYF	TGTGCCAGCAGTGGACAGACAGGGTTGTTGGAGACCCAGTACTTC
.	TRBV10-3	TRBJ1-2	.	CAISENNYGYTF	TGTGCCATCAGTGAGAATAACTATGGCTACACCTTC
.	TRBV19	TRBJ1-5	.	CASSIARAVNQPQHF	TGTGCCAGTAGTATAGCCCGGGCCGTAAATCAGCCCCAGCATTTT
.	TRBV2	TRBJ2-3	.	CAGGTASSTDTQYF	TGTGCCGGAGGGACAGCCTCTAGCACAGATACGCAGTATTTT
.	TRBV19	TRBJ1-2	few	CASSPRRGGTYGYTF	TGTGCCAGTAGCCCCCGGCGGGGTGGAACTTATGGCTACACCTTC
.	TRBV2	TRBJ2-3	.	CASRAPGSTDTQYF	TGTGCCAGCAGGGCCCCGGGGAGCACAGATACGCAGTATTTT
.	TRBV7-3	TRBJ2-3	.	CASSFGQSTDTQYF	TGTGCCAGCAGCTTCGGACAGAGCACAGATACGCAGTATTTT
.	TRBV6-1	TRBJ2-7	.	CASSPTGGSSYEQYF	TGTGCCAGCAGCCCTACGGGGGGCAGTAGCTACGAGCAGTACTTC
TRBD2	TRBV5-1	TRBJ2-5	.	CASSARAGGGPETQYF	TGCGCCAGCAGCGCCCGGGCGGGGGGTGGACCGGAGACCCAGTACTTC
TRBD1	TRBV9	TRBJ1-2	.	CASSPRQGYGYTF	TGTGCCAGCAGCCCTCGACAGGGGTACGGCTACACCTTC
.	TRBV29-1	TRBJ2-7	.	CSVVAGSNYEQYF	TGCAGCGTTGTTGCAGGGTCAAACTACGAGCAGTACTTC
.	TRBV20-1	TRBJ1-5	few	CSASVGVDQPQHF	TGCAGTGCTAGTGTAGGGGTAGATCAGCCCCAGCATTTT
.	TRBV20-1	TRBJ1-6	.	CSASDPSSPLHF	TGCAGTGCTTCCGACCCGAGTTCACCCCTCCACTTT
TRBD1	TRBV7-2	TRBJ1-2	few	CASSPGQGYGYTF	TGTGCCAGCAGCCCTGGACAGGGCTATGGCTACACCTTC
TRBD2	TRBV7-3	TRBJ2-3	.	CASSLAGLAGATDTQYF	TGTGCCAGCAGCTTAGCCGGACTAGCGGGGGCCACAGATACGCAGTATTTT
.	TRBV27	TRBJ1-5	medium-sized	CASSLRGHSNQPQHF	TGTGCCAGCAGTCTCAGGGGCCATAGCAATCAGCCCCAGCATTTT
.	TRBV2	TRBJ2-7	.	CASSAQGGSYEQYF	TGTGCCAGCAGCGCCCAGGGGGGCTCCTACGAGCAGTACTTC
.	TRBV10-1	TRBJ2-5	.	CASSESGRSVNGETQYF	TGCGCCAGCAGTGAGAGCGGGCGATCCGTAAACGGAGAGACCCAGTACTTC
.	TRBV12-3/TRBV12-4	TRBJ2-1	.	CASDKGDEQFF	TGTGCCAGCGATAAGGGTGATGAGCAGTTCTTC
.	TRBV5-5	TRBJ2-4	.	CASSTGQAKNIQYF	TGTGCCAGCAGCACCGGACAAGCCAAAAACATTCAGTACTTC
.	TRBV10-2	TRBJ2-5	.	CASKPTSSQETQYF	TGCGCCAGCAAGCCTACTAGTTCCCAAGAGACCCAGTACTTC